These 17 T cell receptor beta chains originate from one sample sequenced in a study of blood T cells in healthy people across ages. The authors ran a second PCR of roughly 6 to 12 cycles using a sample-barcoded 5' primer and a J-beta primer mix. Using its own MiXCR run on the 5' RACE reads, TCRdb lists one record per CDR3 protein. The data hold hundreds of thousands of distinct CDR3 sequences, with around 24% observed a single time. The sample also formed part of further work on T cells of mothers and their children.

Sequencing used blood. The receptors were sampled from a boy aged 5-17 years in good health.

The gene calls are TRBV11-2 and TRBJ1-1; 7 nucleotides agree with TRBD1. Germline lookup yields CDR1 SGHAT and CDR2 FQNNGV. The V segment lost 1 base and the J segment 0 bases; nucleotides outside the gene matches: 8. The CDR3 covers 17 residues. CDR3 amino acids: CASSLAGQPPLNTEAFF. CDR3 DNA sequence: TGTGCCAGCAGCTTAGCGGGACAGCCTCCCTTGAACACTGAAGCTTTCTTT.

The chain is built from TRBV6-5 and TRBJ2-7; TRBD1 aligns across 7 bases. Germline V gene sequence: CDR1 MNHEY, CDR2 SVGAGI. The J segment lost 4 bases and the V segment lost 4 bases, leaving 4 bases of the junction unmatched. The CDR3 contains 13 residues. In DNA, the CDR3 is TGTGCCAGCAGTTTTAGCAGGGGGTACGAGCAGTACTTC. Its translation: CASSFSRGYEQYF.

As for this clonotype: The junction and the germline gene differ at one end; a read error may be behind it. The chain couples TRBV20-1 to TRBJ2-5, with D perhaps matching TRBD1 or TRBD2 (5 bases each). Germline V gives CDR1 DFQATT, CDR2 SNEGSKA (reference sequence). CDR3 length equals 15 residues. The CDR3 nucleotides are TGCAGTGCTAGATCCGGGGCTGCCGCCAGGGAGACCCAGCACTTC. The encoded protein is CSARSGAAARETQHF.

This clonotype came up a few times. In DNA, the CDR3 is TGTGCCAGCAGCTCCCTCCGGTCGGGGGACTACGAGCAGTACTTC. It translates to CASSSLRSGDYEQYF. The rearrangement joins TRBV7-9 to TRBJ2-7; weak D call: TRBD2 (6 bases). The CDR3 loop spans 15 amino acids. Germline CDR1 reads SEHNR; CDR2 reads FQNEAQ (reference sequence). V gave up 4 bases and J gave up 3 bases, with 16 bases separating them.

This clonotype has only a few counts. The junction shows a germline mismatch at one end, possibly a read error. This CDR3 reads CTSSLEGDSYNEQFF. Written as DNA, the CDR3 is TGCACCAGCAGTCTTGAAGGGGACTCCTACAATGAGCAGTTCTTC. The chain recombines TRBV23-1 with TRBJ2-1; TRBD1 is a possible D gene (5 bases). Being an ORF, TRBV23-1 has a function that is uncertain. The CDR3 is 15 residues long.

The V and J genes are TRBV7-9 and TRBJ2-5; the D is unclear. V lost 3 bases, J lost 13 bases, and 27 bases lay in between. Germline values: CDR1 SEHNR, CDR2 FQNEAQ (reference sequence). The CDR3 sequence is 16 residues long. This CDR3 is CASSFFRTSSSYELYF. The CDR3 bases are TGTGCCAGCAGCTTTTTCCGGACCTCAAGCTCCTACGAGCTGTACTTC.

This chain joins TRBV7-9 and TRBJ2-5, with 8 bases that match TRBD1. Losses at the gene ends were 4 bases for V and 4 bases for J; bases not matched to a gene: 14. Germline CDR1 reads SEHNR; CDR2 reads FQNEAQ (reference sequence). CDR3 size: 17 residues. CDR3 nucleotides: TGTGCCAGCAGCTCCCCTAATCTTGGACAGGGCAGAGAGACCCAGTACTTC. Protein product: CASSSPNLGQGRETQYF.

This clonotype has just a few counts. V and J are TRBV7-9 and TRBJ2-1, with D unresolved. In germline, CDR1 is SEHNR, CDR2 FQNEAQ (reference sequence). The CDR3 sequence is 14 residues long. V was pared by 0 bases and J by 4 bases, with 7 bases between. The CDR3 DNA sequence: TGTGCCAGCAGCTTAGCGAGTACGTACAATGAGCAGTTCTTC. Residues: CASSLASTYNEQFF.

The chain uses TRBV4-1 and TRBJ1-5; D is ambiguous. Germline V gene lookup returns CDR1 MGHRA and CDR2 YSYEKL. V was shortened by 1 base and J by 0 bases, with 13 bases between the two germline ends. The CDR3 has 17 residues. The CDR3 coding sequence is TGCGCCAGCAGCCAAGGATTGGAGCCCCATAGCAATCAGCCCCAGCATTTT. It encodes CASSQGLEPHSNQPQHF.

The rearrangement joins TRBV20-1 to TRBJ2-5; D call uncertain. V shed 5 bases and J shed 3 bases, with 7 bases lying between them. This CDR3 has 11 amino acids. Germline V gene sequence: CDR1 DFQATT, CDR2 SNEGSKA (reference sequence). The CDR3 DNA follows: TGCAGTGCTCCTCCAAAAGAGACCCAGTACTTC. Amino acid sequence: CSAPPKETQYF.

The CDR3 spells CASSSGGAGADTQYF. The CDR3 DNA is TGTGCCAGCAGCTCCGGGGGAGCGGGGGCAGATACGCAGTATTTT. V gene TRBV11-2 combines with J gene TRBJ2-3, with 8 bases identical to TRBD2. There are 15 residues in the CDR3. From germline, CDR1 is SGHAT and CDR2 FQNNGV. The J segment lost 4 bases and the V segment lost 4 bases, leaving 7 bases of the junction unmatched.

The table lists this clonotype with a few counts. The chain combines TRBV10-3 with TRBJ2-5; D may match TRBD1 or TRBD2 (5 bases each). Germline CDR1 and CDR2: ENHRY and SYGVKD. The CDR3 sequence is 16 residues long. Between the trimmed V and J ends, which lost 6 bases and 7 bases, there was a span of 24 bases. CDR3 bases: TGTGCCATCAGCCAACCCGGGGCTACACCAGACGGGACCCAGTACTTC. Translating it yields CAISQPGATPDGTQYF.

This rearrangement joins TRBV7-8 to TRBJ1-4; D unclear. From germline, CDR1 is SGHVS and CDR2 FQNEAQ. Trimming shortened V by 4 bases and J by 5 bases, and 17 bases separated the two germline ends. The CDR3 runs 16 residues. The CDR3 nucleotides are TGTGCCAGCAGCTCTCCTTTGTGGACGGTGAATGAAAAACTGTTTTTT. It translates to CASSSPLWTVNEKLFF.

The genes are TRBV20-1 and TRBJ2-1; TRBD1 agrees at 8 bases. V lost 3 bases, J lost 7 bases, and 8 bases stayed unmatched. Germline lookup yields CDR1 DFQATT and CDR2 SNEGSKA (reference sequence). The CDR3 runs to 14 residues. For the CDR3, the DNA is TGCAGTGCTAGGACAGGGGAAAAAGGGAATGAGCAGTTCTTC. Protein: CSARTGEKGNEQFF.

This chain links TRBV7-3 with TRBJ2-2, with D unresolved. Trimming stripped 4 bases from V and 4 bases from J, with 7 bases between. The CDR3 is 13 amino acids. CDR1 and CDR2 (germline): SGHTA, FQGTGA. CDR3 amino acids: CASSSLVTGELFF. The CDR3 nucleotides read TGTGCCAGCAGCTCCCTTGTCACCGGGGAGCTGTTTTTT.

This clonotype turned up a few times. This chain links TRBV12-3 or TRBV12-4 with TRBJ2-2, with TRBD2 as a possible D gene (6 bases). The V end was cut by 4 bases, the J end by 6 bases, with 12 bases between. CDR3 size: 14 residues. The CDR3 reads CASSSRPGAGELFF. CDR3 nucleotide sequence: TGTGCCAGCAGTTCTAGGCCGGGGGCCGGGGAGCTGTTTTTT.

This clonotype showed up just a few times. The chain joins TRBV7-9 to TRBJ1-4, with 7 bases aligning to TRBD1. Germline V gene data show CDR1 as SEHNR and CDR2 as FQNEAQ (reference sequence). The CDR3 totals 15 residues. V lost 5 bases and J lost 0; bases outside the gene matches: 3. CDR3 sequence: CASSVQGSTNEKLFF. The CDR3 DNA sequence: TGTGCCAGCAGCGTACAGGGGTCAACTAATGAAAAACTGTTTTTT.